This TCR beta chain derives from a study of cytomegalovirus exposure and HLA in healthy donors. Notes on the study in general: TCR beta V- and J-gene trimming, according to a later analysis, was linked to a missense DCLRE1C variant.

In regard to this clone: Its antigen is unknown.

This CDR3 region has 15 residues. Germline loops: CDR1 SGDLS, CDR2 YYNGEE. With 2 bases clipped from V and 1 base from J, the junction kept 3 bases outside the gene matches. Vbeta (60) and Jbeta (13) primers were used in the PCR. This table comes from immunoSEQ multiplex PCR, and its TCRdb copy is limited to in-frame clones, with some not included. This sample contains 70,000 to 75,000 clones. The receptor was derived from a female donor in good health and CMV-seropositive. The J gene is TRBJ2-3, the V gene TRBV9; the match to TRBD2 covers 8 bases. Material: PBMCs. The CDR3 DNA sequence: TGTGCCAGCAGCGTCAGCGGGGGAGGCACAGATACGCAGTATTTT. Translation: CASSVSGGGTDTQYF. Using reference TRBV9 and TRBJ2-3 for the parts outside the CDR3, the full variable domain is DSGVTQTPKHLITATGQRVTLRCSPRSGDLSVYWYQQSLDQGLQFLIQYYNGEERAKGNILERFSAQQFPDLHSELNLSSLELGDSALYFCASSVSGGGTDTQYFGPGTRLTVL.